This T cell receptor (beta chain) was identified during a study of blood T cell repertoires in COVID-19. Study information: Acute and convalescent COVID-19 specimens originated in the United States, Italy and Spain. The analysed material was cDNA or gDNA that came from T cells, B-cell-depleted T cells, or PBMCs.

Assay: immunoSEQ multiplex PCR; the TCRdb copy retains only in-frame clones and omits some. The sample consists of around 700,000 clones, about 90% of them appearing once. The receptor's source is a woman aged 18-29 years with acute or convalescent COVID-19. The sample consisted of peripheral blood.

The CDR3 reads CASSSRGRQLDTQYF. The CDR3 bases are TGTGCCAGCAGTAGCCGGGGGAGACAGTTAGATACGCAGTATTTT. The chain couples TRBV5-4 to TRBJ2-3, with a tentative D call TRBD2 (6 bases). Germline CDR1 SGHNT, CDR2 YYREEE (reference sequence). V lost 5 bases to trimming and J lost 5 bases, with 18 bases between them. The CDR3 contains 15 residues. The full variable domain, its missing parts supplied by reference TRBV5-4 and TRBJ2-3, is ETGVTQSPTHLIKTRGQQVTLRCSSQSGHNTVSWYQQALGQGPQFIFQYYREEENGRGNFPPRFSGLQFPNYSSELNVNALELDDSALYLCASSSRGRQLDTQYFGPGTRLTVL.